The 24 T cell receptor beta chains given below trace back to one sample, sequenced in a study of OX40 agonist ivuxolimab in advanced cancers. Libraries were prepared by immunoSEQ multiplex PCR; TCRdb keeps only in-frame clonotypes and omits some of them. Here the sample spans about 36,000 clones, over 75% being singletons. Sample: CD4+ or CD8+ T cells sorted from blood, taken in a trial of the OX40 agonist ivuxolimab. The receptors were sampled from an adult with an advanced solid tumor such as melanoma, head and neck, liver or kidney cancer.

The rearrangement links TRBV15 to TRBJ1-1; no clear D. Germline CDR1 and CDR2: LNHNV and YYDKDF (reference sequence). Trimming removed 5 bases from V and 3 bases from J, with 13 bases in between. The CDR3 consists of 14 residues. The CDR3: CATSRTRGYTEAFF. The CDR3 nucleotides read TGTGCCACCAGCCGAACACGGGGTTACACTGAAGCTTTCTTT.

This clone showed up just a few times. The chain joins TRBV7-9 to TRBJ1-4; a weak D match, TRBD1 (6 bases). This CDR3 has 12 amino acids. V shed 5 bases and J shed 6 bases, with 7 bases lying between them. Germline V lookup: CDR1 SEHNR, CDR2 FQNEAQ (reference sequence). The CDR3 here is CASSRQDEKLFF. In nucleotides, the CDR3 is TGTGCCAGCAGCCGACAGGATGAAAAACTGTTTTTT.

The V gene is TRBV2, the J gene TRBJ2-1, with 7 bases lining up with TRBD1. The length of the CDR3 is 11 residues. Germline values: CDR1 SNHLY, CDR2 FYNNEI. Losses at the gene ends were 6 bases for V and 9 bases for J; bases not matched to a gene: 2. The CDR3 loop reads CASSYRGEQFF. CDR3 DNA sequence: TGTGCCAGCAGCTACAGGGGTGAGCAGTTCTTC.

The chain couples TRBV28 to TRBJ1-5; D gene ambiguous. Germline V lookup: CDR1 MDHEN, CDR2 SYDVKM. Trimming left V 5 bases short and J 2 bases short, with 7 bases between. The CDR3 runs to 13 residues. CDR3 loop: CASSPMGNQPQHF. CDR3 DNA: TGTGCCAGCAGTCCGATGGGCAATCAGCCCCAGCATTTT. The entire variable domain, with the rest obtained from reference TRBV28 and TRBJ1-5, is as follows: DVKVTQSSRYLVKRTGEKVFLECVQDMDHENMFWYRQDPGLGLRLIYFSYDVKMKEKGDIPEGYSVSREKKERFSLILESASTNQTSMYLCASSPMGNQPQHFGDGTRLSIL.

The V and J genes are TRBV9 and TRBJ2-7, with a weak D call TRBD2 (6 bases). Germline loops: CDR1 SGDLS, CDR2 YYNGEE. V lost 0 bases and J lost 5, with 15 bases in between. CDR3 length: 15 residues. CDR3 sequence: CASSVGLATTDEQYF. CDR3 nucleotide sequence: TGTGCCAGCAGCGTAGGCCTAGCGACCACCGACGAGCAGTACTTC. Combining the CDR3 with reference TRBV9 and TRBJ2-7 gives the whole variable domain DSGVTQTPKHLITATGQRVTLRCSPRSGDLSVYWYQQSLDQGLQFLIQYYNGEERAKGNILERFSAQQFPDLHSELNLSSLELGDSALYFCASSVGLATTDEQYFGPGTRLTVT.

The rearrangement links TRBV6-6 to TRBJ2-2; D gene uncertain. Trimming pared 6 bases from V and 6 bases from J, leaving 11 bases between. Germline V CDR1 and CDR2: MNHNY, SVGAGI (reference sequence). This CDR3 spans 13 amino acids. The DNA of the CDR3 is TGTGCCAGCAGGCCACAAGAGGCCGGGGAGCTGTTTTTT. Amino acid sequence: CASRPQEAGELFF.

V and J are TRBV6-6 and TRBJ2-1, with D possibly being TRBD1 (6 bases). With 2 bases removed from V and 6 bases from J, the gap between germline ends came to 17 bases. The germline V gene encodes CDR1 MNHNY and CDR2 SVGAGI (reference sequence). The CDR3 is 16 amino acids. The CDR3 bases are TGTGCCAGCAGTTACAGGGGCTTCAGAGGGGGCAATGAGCAGTTCTTC. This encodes CASSYRGFRGGNEQFF.

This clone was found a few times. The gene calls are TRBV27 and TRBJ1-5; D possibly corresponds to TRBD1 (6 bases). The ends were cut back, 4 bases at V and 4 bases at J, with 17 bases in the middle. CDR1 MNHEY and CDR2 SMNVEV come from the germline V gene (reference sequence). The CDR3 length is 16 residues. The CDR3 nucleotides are TGTGCCAGCAGTTCGACAGGTGGGCAATCTAATCAGCCCCAGCATTTT. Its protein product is CASSSTGGQSNQPQHF.

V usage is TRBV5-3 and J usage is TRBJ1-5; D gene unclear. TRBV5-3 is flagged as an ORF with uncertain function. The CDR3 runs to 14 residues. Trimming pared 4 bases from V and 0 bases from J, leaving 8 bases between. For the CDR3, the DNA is TGTGCCAGAAGCACGGGATTTAGCAATCAGCCCCAGCATTTT. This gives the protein CARSTGFSNQPQHF.

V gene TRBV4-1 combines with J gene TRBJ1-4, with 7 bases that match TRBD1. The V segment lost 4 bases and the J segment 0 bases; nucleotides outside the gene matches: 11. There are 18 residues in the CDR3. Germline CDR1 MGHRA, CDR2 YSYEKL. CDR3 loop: CASSLREGAPATNEKLFF. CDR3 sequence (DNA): TGCGCCAGCAGCCTGCGGGAGGGGGCTCCTGCAACTAATGAAAAACTGTTTTTT.

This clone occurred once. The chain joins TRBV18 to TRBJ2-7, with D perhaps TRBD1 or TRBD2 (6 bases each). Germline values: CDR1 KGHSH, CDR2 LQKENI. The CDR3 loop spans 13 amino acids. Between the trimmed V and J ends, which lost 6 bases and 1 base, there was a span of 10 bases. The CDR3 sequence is CASSQGTSYEQYF. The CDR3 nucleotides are TGTGCCAGCTCGCAGGGGACTTCCTACGAGCAGTACTTC.

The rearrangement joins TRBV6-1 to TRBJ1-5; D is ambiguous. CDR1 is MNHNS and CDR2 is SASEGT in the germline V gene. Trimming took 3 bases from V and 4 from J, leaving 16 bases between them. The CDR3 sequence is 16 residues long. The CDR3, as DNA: TGTGCCAGCAGTGAGCCCCCGGCCCCTGGTAATCAGCCCCAGCATTTT. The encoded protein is CASSEPPAPGNQPQHF.

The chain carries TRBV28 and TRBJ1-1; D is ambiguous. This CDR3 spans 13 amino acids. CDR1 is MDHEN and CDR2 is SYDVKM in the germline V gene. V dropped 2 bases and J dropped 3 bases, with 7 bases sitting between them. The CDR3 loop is CASSLVRYTEAFF. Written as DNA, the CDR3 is TGTGCCAGCAGTTTAGTAAGATACACTGAAGCTTTCTTT.

The CDR3 nucleotides read TGTGCCAGCAGCTCCCGGATAGCGGGCACTGAAGCTTTCTTT. As protein: CASSSRIAGTEAFF. This chain links TRBV7-6 with TRBJ1-1; D not certain. The germline CDR1 and CDR2 sequences are SGHVS and FNYEAQ. The CDR3 sequence is 14 residues long. Trimming cost V 4 bases and J 4 bases, with 13 bases left between them.

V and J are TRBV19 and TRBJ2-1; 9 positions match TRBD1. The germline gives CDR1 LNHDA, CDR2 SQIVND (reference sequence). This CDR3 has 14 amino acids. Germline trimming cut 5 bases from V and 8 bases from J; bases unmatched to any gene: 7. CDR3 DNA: TGTGCCAGTAGTCCGGGACAGGGAGTAGATGAGCAGTTCTTC. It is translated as CASSPGQGVDEQFF.

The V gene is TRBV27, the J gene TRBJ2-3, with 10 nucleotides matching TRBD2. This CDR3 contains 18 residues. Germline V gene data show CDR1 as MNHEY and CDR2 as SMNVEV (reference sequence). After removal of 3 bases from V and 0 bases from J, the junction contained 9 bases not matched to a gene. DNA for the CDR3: TGTGCCAGCAGTTTTATTGGGGGACTAGCGTCTAGCACAGATACGCAGTATTTT. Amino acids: CASSFIGGLASSTDTQYF.

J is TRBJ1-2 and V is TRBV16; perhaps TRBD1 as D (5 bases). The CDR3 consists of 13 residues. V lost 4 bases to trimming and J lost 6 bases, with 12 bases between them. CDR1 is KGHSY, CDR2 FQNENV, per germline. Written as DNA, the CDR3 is TGTGCCAGCAGCCGGCCGGGGGAAGATGGCTACACCTTC. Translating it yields CASSRPGEDGYTF.

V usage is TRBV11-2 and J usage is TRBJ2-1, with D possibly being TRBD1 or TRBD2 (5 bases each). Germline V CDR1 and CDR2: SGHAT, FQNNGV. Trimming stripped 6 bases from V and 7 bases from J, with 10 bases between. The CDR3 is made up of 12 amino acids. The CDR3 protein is CASSGGRNEQFF. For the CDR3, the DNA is TGTGCCAGCAGTGGGGGAAGAAATGAGCAGTTCTTC.

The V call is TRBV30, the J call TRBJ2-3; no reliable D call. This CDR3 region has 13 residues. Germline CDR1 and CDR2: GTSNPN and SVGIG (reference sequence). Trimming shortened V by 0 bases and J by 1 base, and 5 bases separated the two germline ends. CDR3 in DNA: TGTGCCTGGAGTGTACACGGCACAGATACGCAGTATTTT. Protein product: CAWSVHGTDTQYF.

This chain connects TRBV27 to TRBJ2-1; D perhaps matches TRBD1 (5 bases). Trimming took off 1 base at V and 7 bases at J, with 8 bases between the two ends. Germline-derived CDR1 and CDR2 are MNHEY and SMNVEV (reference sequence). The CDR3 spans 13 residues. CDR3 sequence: CASSLWAGNEQFF. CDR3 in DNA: TGTGCCAGCAGTTTATGGGCAGGGAATGAGCAGTTCTTC.

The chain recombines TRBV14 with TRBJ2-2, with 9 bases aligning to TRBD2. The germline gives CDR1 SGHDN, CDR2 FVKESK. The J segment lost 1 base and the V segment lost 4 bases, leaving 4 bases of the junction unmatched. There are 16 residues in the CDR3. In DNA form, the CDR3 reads TGTGCCAGCAGCCGCGTAGCGGGGGTGAACACCGGGGAGCTGTTTTTT. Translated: CASSRVAGVNTGELFF.

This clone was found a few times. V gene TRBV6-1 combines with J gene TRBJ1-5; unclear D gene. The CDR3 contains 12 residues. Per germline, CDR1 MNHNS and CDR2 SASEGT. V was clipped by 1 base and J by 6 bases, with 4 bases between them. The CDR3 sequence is CASSEGSQPQHF. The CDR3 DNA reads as TGTGCCAGCAGTGAAGGAAGTCAGCCCCAGCATTTT.

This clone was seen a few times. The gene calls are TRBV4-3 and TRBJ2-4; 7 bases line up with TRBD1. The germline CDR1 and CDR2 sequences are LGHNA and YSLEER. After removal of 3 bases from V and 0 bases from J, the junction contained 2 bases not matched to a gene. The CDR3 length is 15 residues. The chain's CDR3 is CASSHGTAAKNIQYF. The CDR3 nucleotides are TGCGCCAGCAGCCACGGGACAGCAGCCAAAAACATTCAGTACTTC.

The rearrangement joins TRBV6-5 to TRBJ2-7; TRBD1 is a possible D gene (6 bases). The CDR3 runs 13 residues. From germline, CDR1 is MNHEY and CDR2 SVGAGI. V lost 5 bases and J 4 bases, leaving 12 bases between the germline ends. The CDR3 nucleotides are TGTGCCAGCAGTCGAGTTCAGGGGTACGAGCAGTACTTC. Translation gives CASSRVQGYEQYF.